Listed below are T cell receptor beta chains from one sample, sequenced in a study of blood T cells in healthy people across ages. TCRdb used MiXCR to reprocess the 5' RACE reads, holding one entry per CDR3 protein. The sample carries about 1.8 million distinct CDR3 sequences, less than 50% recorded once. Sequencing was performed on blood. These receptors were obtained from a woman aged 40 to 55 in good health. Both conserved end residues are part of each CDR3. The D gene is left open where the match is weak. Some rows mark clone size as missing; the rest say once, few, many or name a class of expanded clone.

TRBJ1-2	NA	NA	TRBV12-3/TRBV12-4	TGTGCCAGCAGTTTAGTTGACGCTAACAGTGCGCCCACCTTC	CASSLVDANSAPTF
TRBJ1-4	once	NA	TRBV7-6	TGTGCCAGCAGCTTAGCGGGGAATTTGGATGAAAAACTGTTTTTT	CASSLAGNLDEKLFF
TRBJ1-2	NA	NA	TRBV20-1	TGCAGTGCTAGAGTCGTAGCCGGGGATTATGGCTACACCTTC	CSARVVAGDYGYTF
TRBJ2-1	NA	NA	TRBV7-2	TGTGCCAGCAGCCCCCGAAACACCAATGAGCAGTTCTTC	CASSPRNTNEQFF
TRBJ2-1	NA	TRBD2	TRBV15	TGTGCCACCAGCAGCTCCTTCACTAGCGGGGGTGATAATGAGCAGTTCTTC	CATSSSFTSGGDNEQFF
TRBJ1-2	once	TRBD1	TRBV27	TGTGCCAGCAGTTTATCTATTAGGGGACAGGGGATGGGTTTCGGATATGGCTACACCTTC	CASSLSIRGQGMGFGYGYTF
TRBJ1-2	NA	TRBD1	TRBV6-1	TGTGCCAGCAGTCGAAGATCCGGGACAGGGAACCATGGCTACACCTTC	CASSRRSGTGNHGYTF
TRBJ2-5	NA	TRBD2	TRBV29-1	TGCAGCGTTGACAGACTAGCGGCAGAGACCCAGTACTTC	CSVDRLAAETQYF
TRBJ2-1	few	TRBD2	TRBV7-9	TGTGCCAGCAGCCCCCCTGGGGGGGGTTTCTTAAATGAGCAGTTCTTC	CASSPPGGGFLNEQFF
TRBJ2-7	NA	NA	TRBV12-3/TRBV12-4	TGTACCAGCAGTCGACTCTTGAACTACGAGCAGTACTTC	CTSSRLLNYEQYF
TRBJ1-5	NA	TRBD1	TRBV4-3	TGCGCCAGCAGCCAAGAGAGGACAGGGGGGGTGAATAGTCAGCCCCAGCATTTT	CASSQERTGGVNSQPQHF
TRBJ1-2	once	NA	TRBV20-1	TGCAGTGCCCCCACAGGGCAGGGGAACTATGGCTACACCTTC	CSAPTGQGNYGYTF
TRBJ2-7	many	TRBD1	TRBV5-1	TGCGCCAGCAGCTTACGGACAGGGGAAGGCGAGCAGTACTTC	CASSLRTGEGEQYF
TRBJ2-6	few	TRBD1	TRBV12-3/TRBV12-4	TGTGCCAGCAGTTCTCCCGGGACAGGGGTTTCCTCTGGGGCCAACGTCCTGACTTTC	CASSSPGTGVSSGANVLTF
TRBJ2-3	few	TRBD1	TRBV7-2	TGTGCCAGCAGCTTAGACAGGGGGCAGAGGGGTACGCAGTATTTT	CASSLDRGQRGTQYF
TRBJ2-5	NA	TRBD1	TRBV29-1	TGCAGCGTTGATTGGACAGGGGTTTCAGAGACCCAGTACTTC	CSVDWTGVSETQYF
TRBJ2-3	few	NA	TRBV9	TGTGCCAGCAGCGAAATGCAGGGTGGTACAGATACGCAGTATTTT	CASSEMQGGTDTQYF
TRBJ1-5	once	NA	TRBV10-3	TGTGCCATCATAGCAGATAGCAATCAGCCCCAGCATTTT	CAIIADSNQPQHF
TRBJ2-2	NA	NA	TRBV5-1	TGCGCCAGCAGCTTGGCCCCTATTACCGGGGAGCTGTTTTTT	CASSLAPITGELFF
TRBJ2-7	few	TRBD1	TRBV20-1	TGCAGTGCTAGAGATGGTCGACAGGGGGCTGGGTACGAGCAGTACTTC	CSARDGRQGAGYEQYF
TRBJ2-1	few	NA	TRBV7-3	TGTGCCAGCAGCTTGTTGGGGGGGGGCCCTAACAATGAGCAGTTCTTC	CASSLLGGGPNNEQFF
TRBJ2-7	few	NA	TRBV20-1	TGCAGTGCCACGGACAGAGACTACGAGCAGTACTTC	CSATDRDYEQYF
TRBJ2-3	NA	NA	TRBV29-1	TGCAGCGTCAACCAGCGTTTCCCCACAGATACGCAGTATTTT	CSVNQRFPTDTQYF
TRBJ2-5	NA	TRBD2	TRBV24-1	TGTGCCACCAGTGCCAAGGGACTAAACGAAGAGACCCAGTACTTT	CATSAKGLNEETQYF
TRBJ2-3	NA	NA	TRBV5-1	TGCGCCAGCAGCGTTGATCCGGCTAGCACAGATACGCAGTATTTT	CASSVDPASTDTQYF
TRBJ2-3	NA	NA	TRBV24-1	TGTGCCACCACTACGAGCGGGAGCACAGATACGCAGTATTTT	CATTTSGSTDTQYF
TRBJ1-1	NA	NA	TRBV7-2	TGTGCCAGCAGCTTAGCTCAAGGACATAAAACTGAAGCTTTCTTT	CASSLAQGHKTEAFF
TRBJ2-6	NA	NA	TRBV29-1	TGCAGCGTTGAAATCTCTGGGGCCAACGTCCTGACTTTC	CSVEISGANVLTF
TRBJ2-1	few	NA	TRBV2	TGTGCCAGCAGTGAAGTCGGAGGACCTGAGCAGTTCTTC	CASSEVGGPEQFF
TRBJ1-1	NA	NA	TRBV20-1	TGCAGTGCTAGTAAGGATCAACGAATGAACACTGAAGCTTTCTTT	CSASKDQRMNTEAFF
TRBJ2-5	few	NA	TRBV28	TGTGCCAGCAGTTTATCAGGGTCACGAGAGACCCAGTACTTC	CASSLSGSRETQYF
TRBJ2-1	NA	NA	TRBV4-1	TGCGCCAGCAGCCAAGATGCCGGAGTAATGCTCAGTGAGCAGTTCTTC	CASSQDAGVMLSEQFF
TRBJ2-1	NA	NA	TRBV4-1	TGCGCCAGCAGCCAAGAAGACGGAGTCTCCTACAATGAGCAGTTCTTC	CASSQEDGVSYNEQFF
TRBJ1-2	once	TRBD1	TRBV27	TGTGCCAGCAGTTTAAGTGGCAGGGGGTATGGCTACACCTTC	CASSLSGRGYGYTF
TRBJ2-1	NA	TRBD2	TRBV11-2	TGTGCCAGCAGCCCTCGGGGGAGCGGGGCCAGCACCTACAATGAGCAGTTCTTC	CASSPRGSGASTYNEQFF
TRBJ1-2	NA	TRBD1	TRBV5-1	TGCGCCAGCAGCTTGTGGTCTAGACAGGGGGCAGTGCACTATGGCTACACCTTC	CASSLWSRQGAVHYGYTF
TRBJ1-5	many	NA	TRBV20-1	TGCAGTGCTAGAGATTGGTGGGGGCGCGGCAATCAGCCCCAGCATTTT	CSARDWWGRGNQPQHF
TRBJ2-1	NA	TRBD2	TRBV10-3	TGTGCCATCGGACTAGCGGGGGGCCTAATGGGGAGTTACAATGAGCAGTTCTTC	CAIGLAGGLMGSYNEQFF
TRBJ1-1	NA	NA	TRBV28	TGTGCCAGCAGTTTTGCCGGATTGAACACTGAAGCTTTCTTT	CASSFAGLNTEAFF
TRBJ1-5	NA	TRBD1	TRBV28	TGTGCCAGCACCACGGACAGGGGAAGCAATCAGCCCCAGCATTTT	CASTTDRGSNQPQHF
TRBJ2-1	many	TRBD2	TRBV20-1	TGCAGTGCTAGAACCGCTAGCGGGGGGTCTGGGGAGCAGTTCTTC	CSARTASGGSGEQFF
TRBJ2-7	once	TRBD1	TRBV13	TGTGCCAGCAGGCCGGGACAGGCCCCCTACGAGCAGTACTTC	CASRPGQAPYEQYF
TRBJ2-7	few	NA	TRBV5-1	TGCGCCAGCAGCTTGAAGGCAGCGACCTACGAGCAGTACTTC	CASSLKAATYEQYF
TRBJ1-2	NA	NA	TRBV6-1	TGTGCCATCCACCCGGGACCAGAAAACTATGGCTACACCTTC	CAIHPGPENYGYTF
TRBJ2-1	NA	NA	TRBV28	TGTGCCAGCAGTTTAAAGGGGGGCGGGGAGTTCTTC	CASSLKGGGEFF
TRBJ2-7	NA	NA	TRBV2	TGTGCCAGCAGTGAAACGGCTTTGGGGGAGCAGTACTTC	CASSETALGEQYF
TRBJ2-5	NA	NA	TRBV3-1	TGTGCCAGCAGCCATATAGAGACCCTGTACTTC	CASSHIETLYF
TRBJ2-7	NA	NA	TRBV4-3	TGCGCCAGCAGACGGGACCTTTCTGCCTACGAGCAGTACTTC	CASRRDLSAYEQYF
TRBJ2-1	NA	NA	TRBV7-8	TGTGCCAGCAGCCTCCTTACGGGTTTTATATACAATGAGCAGTTCTTC	CASSLLTGFIYNEQFF
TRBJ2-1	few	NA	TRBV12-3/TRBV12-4	TGTGCCAGCAGTTTAAACAAGTTTGGAAATGAGCAGTTCTTC	CASSLNKFGNEQFF
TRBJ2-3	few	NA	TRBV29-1	TGCAGCGTTGAAGCGGGGGTCGGCACAGATACGCAGTATTTT	CSVEAGVGTDTQYF
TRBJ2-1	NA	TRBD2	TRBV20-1	TGCAGTGCTCTACGGCTAGCGGGGGGGCCTAATGAGCAGTTCTTC	CSALRLAGGPNEQFF
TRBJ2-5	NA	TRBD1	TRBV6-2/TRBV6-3	TGTGCCAGTGGGGACAGCCCCCAGGCCCAGTACTTC	CASGDSPQAQYF
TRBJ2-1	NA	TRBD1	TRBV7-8	TGTGCCAGCAGCTTAGTAGGGGACAGCAGATCCTACAATGAGCAGTTCTTC	CASSLVGDSRSYNEQFF
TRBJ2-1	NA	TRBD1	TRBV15	TGTGCCACCAGAGGGGACAGACTCTCCTACAATGAGCAGTTCTTC	CATRGDRLSYNEQFF
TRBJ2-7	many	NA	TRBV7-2	TGTGCCAGCAGCTTGCCCGGGTTCTACGAGCAGTACTTC	CASSLPGFYEQYF
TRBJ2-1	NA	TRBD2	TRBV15	TGTGCCACCAGCAGAGCTGCTGCCGGGACTAGCGTCTACAATGAGCAGTTCTTC	CATSRAAAGTSVYNEQFF
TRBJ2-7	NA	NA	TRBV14	TGTGCCAGCAGCCAAGAGTCCGCCAGGGGCTACGAGCAGTACTTC	CASSQESARGYEQYF
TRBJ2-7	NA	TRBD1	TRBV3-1	TGTGCCAGCAGCCTCAGAGGATTGGGACAGGGGGCCGAGTACTTC	CASSLRGLGQGAEYF
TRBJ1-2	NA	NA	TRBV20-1	TGCAGTGCTAGGGGACACCGTAACTATGGCTACACCTTC	CSARGHRNYGYTF